This TCR beta chain was retrieved from a study of cytotoxic CD8 clonotypes in ibrutinib-treated CLL. Broader study findings: Public clonotypes were rare and shrank or held steady on treatment.

Comments on this clone: The antigen is not known.

The repertoire was sequenced with immunoSEQ multiplex PCR; TCRdb's copy has only in-frame clones and lacks some. Of about 310,000 clones listed, around four fifths are singletons. Trimming removed 1 base at V and 0 bases at J, with 22 bases between. This CDR3 comprises 19 residues. Germline V gene sequence: CDR1 MDHEN, CDR2 SYDVKM. The receptor's source is a human donor with chronic lymphocytic leukemia. This chain links TRBV28 with TRBJ2-7, with unresolved D. The sample in question was PBMCs, obtained before ibrutinib treatment. The CDR3 region is CASSLFFYGLKWSSYEQYF. The CDR3 bases are TGTGCCAGCAGTTTATTTTTTTACGGCTTGAAGTGGAGCTCCTACGAGCAGTACTTC.